The source of this T cell receptor (beta chain) is a study of cytomegalovirus exposure and HLA in healthy donors. Deletions cut 1 base from V and 6 bases from J, with 17 bases between. This CDR3 region has 16 residues. Germline CDR1 reads SGHTA; CDR2 reads FQGNSA. Researchers ran the PCR with 60 Vbeta and 13 Jbeta primers. The method was immunoSEQ multiplex PCR; TCRdb's version includes in-frame clones alone and lacks a portion of them. The repertoire holds about 130,000 clones, roughly 62% seen once, with over 1.5% in the top ten. Material for sequencing was PBMCs. The chain joins TRBV7-2 to TRBJ2-3; D perhaps matches TRBD1 (5 bases). The receptor's source is a young man in good health and CMV-seropositive. CDR3 nucleotide sequence: TGTGCCAGCAGCTTAGTTGGCTCCCCCGCAGGGGATACGCAGTATTTT. Protein sequence: CASSLVGSPAGDTQYF.